The 21 T cell receptor beta chains reported below all come from one sample, sequenced in a study of T cells after yellow fever vaccination. In TCRdb, the 5' RACE reads were re-called with MiXCR into one record per CDR3 protein. The sample lists a few hundred thousand distinct CDR3 sequences, more than 9% occurring once. Sequenced here: PBMCs, sampled on the day of the first yellow fever vaccination. The receptors were sampled from a man aged 18 to 29 who received the YFV17D yellow fever vaccine.

This chain links TRBV6-2 or TRBV6-3 with TRBJ2-3, with D unclear. From germline, CDR1 is MNHEY and CDR2 SVGEGT. V gave up 6 bases and J gave up 2 bases, with 15 bases separating them. This CDR3 comprises 15 residues. CDR3 DNA sequence: TGTGCCAGCAGCTCCCCTAGGGTCACCACAGATACGCAGTATTTT. Its protein is CASSSPRVTTDTQYF.

The chain recombines TRBV4-2 with TRBJ1-5; TRBD1 agrees at 7 bases. The CDR3 has 15 residues. V lost 2 bases to trimming and J lost 3 bases; unmatched junction nucleotides: 4. In germline, CDR1 is LGHNA, CDR2 YNFKEQ. Here the CDR3 reads CASSQQGTVNQPQHF. CDR3 bases: TGTGCCAGCAGCCAACAAGGGACAGTCAATCAGCCCCAGCATTTT.

This clonotype was seen at least ten times. The rearrangement uses TRBV7-2 and TRBJ2-4; tentative D call: TRBD2 (5 bases). Germline V gene lookup returns CDR1 SGHTA and CDR2 FQGNSA. This CDR3 contains 13 residues. V shed 5 bases and J shed 5 bases, with 10 bases lying between them. CDR3 region: CASSPGGQNIQYF. In DNA, the CDR3 is TGTGCCAGCAGCCCTGGAGGCCAAAACATTCAGTACTTC. The full variable domain, its missing parts supplied by reference TRBV7-2 and TRBJ2-4, is GAGVSQSPSNKVTEKGKDVELRCDPISGHTALYWYRQSLGQGLEFLIYFQGNSAPDKSGLPSDRFSAERTGGSVSTLTIQRTQQEDSAVYLCASSPGGQNIQYFGAGTRLSVL.

V is TRBV9 and J is TRBJ1-1; 10 nucleotides agree with TRBD1. The length of the CDR3 is 15 residues. The V gene end was trimmed by 3 bases and the J gene end by 0 bases; junction bases not matched to a gene: 2. Germline V gene sequence: CDR1 SGDLS, CDR2 YYNGEE. The DNA of the CDR3 is TGTGCCAGCAGCGCTGGACAGGGGGTGAACACTGAAGCTTTCTTT. Translating it yields CASSAGQGVNTEAFF.

In its sample, this clonotype was seen many times. V usage is TRBV10-3 and J usage is TRBJ1-5; TRBD1 is a possible D gene (5 bases). Germline V gives CDR1 ENHRY, CDR2 SYGVKD. There are 17 residues in the CDR3. V was clipped by 0 bases and J by 5 bases, with 17 bases between them. The CDR3 here is CAISESEGSHFYQPQHF. CDR3 nucleotides: TGTGCCATCAGTGAGTCCGAGGGGTCCCACTTCTATCAGCCCCAGCATTTT.

CDR3 region: CSAASSGDSTDTQYF. DNA for the CDR3: TGCAGTGCGGCTTCATCGGGGGACAGCACAGATACGCAGTATTTT. V usage is TRBV20-1 and J usage is TRBJ2-3, with D possibly TRBD2 on 6 matching bases. CDR1 DFQATT and CDR2 SNEGSKA come from the germline V gene (reference sequence). V lost 6 bases, J lost 0 bases, and 16 bases lay in between. This CDR3 spans 15 amino acids.

This clonotype was observed a few times. The chain is built from TRBV5-1 and TRBJ2-7; 8 bases line up with TRBD2. Germline lookup yields CDR1 SGHRS and CDR2 YFSETQ. V dropped 3 bases and J dropped 2; count of bases not matched to a gene: 4. The CDR3 loop spans 14 amino acids. DNA of the CDR3: TGCGCCAGCAGCTCCGGGGGGGGCGCCTACGAGCAGTACTTC. Residues: CASSSGGGAYEQYF. The full variable domain, with the rest looked up from reference TRBV5-1 and TRBJ2-7, is KAGVTQTPRYLIKTRGQQVTLSCSPISGHRSVSWYQQTPGQGLQFLFEYFSETQRNKGNFPGRFSGRQFSNSRSEMNVSTLELGDSALYLCASSSGGGAYEQYFGPGTRLTVT.

The chain combines TRBV27 with TRBJ2-5; 7 nucleotides align to TRBD1. In germline, CDR1 is MNHEY, CDR2 SMNVEV (reference sequence). The CDR3 sequence is 14 residues long. V shed 6 bases, J shed 4 bases, and the junction held 8 bases outside the gene matches. CDR3 region: CASRLTGAGETQYF. The CDR3 bases are TGTGCCAGCAGGCTTACAGGGGCCGGAGAGACCCAGTACTTC.

The chain is built from TRBV20-1 and TRBJ1-2; 7 nucleotides align to TRBD1. This CDR3 is 15 amino acids long. The trim removed 5 bases at V and 8 bases at J, leaving 17 bases unmatched. Per the germline V gene, CDR1 is DFQATT and CDR2 is SNEGSKA (reference sequence). The CDR3 region is CSAGLTGNDPPGYTF. The CDR3 coding sequence is TGCAGTGCTGGTCTGACAGGGAATGACCCTCCAGGCTACACCTTC.

The sample holds many counts of this clonotype. V gene TRBV20-1 combines with J gene TRBJ2-4; TRBD2 matches at 7 bases. J lost 12 bases, V lost 8 bases, and 7 bases had no gene match. The V gene's germline CDR1 is DFQATT and CDR2 SNEGSKA (reference sequence). The CDR3 length is 10 residues. The CDR3: CSSERGSQYF. The CDR3 coding sequence is TGCAGTAGCGAGCGGGGAAGTCAGTACTTC.

This clonotype was detected many times. V is TRBV7-6 and J is TRBJ2-5; D not certain. CDR3 length: 13 amino acids. Germline assignment: CDR1 SGHVS and CDR2 FNYEAQ. V lost 2 bases and J 3 bases, leaving 7 bases between the germline ends. In nucleotides, the CDR3 is TGTGCCAGCAGCTTACACGGTGAAGAGACCCAGTACTTC. Protein sequence: CASSLHGEETQYF.

The gene calls are TRBV30 and TRBJ2-3, with 7 bases matching TRBD1. The germline V gene has CDR1 GTSNPN and CDR2 SVGIG (reference sequence). V lost 5 bases and J lost 2; bases outside the gene matches: 4. CDR3 size: 13 residues. CDR3 coding DNA: TGTGCCTGGTCCAGGGGGAACACAGATACGCAGTATTTT. This translates into CAWSRGNTDTQYF. The full variable domain, rest sourced from reference TRBV30 and TRBJ2-3, is SQTIHQWPATLVQPVGSPLSLECTVEGTSNPNLYWYRQAAGRGLQLLFYSVGIGQISSEVPQNLSASRPQDRQFILSSKKLLLSDSGFYLCAWSRGNTDTQYFGPGTRLTVL.

This clonotype showed up just a few times. This chain joins TRBV5-1 and TRBJ1-1, with D unclear. Germline CDR1 is SGHRS and CDR2 is YFSETQ. This CDR3 comprises 14 residues. Trimming pared 0 bases from V and 0 bases from J, leaving 6 bases between. The CDR3 coding sequence is TGCGCCAGCAGCTTGGACACAATGAACACTGAAGCTTTCTTT. Amino acid sequence: CASSLDTMNTEAFF. Using reference TRBV5-1 and TRBJ1-1 for the parts outside the CDR3, the full variable domain is KAGVTQTPRYLIKTRGQQVTLSCSPISGHRSVSWYQQTPGQGLQFLFEYFSETQRNKGNFPGRFSGRQFSNSRSEMNVSTLELGDSALYLCASSLDTMNTEAFFGQGTRLTVV.

The sample holds a few counts of this clonotype. V gene TRBV5-1 combines with J gene TRBJ2-2; 9 bases are shared with TRBD2. Germline V lookup: CDR1 SGHRS, CDR2 YFSETQ. The V segment lost 5 bases and the J segment 2 bases; nucleotides outside the gene matches: 7. This CDR3 contains 16 residues. The CDR3 loop reads CASRPQAGGNTGELFF. The DNA of the CDR3 is TGCGCCAGCAGGCCCCAAGCGGGGGGAAACACCGGGGAGCTGTTTTTT.

V gene TRBV3-1 combines with J gene TRBJ2-3; 9 bases agree with TRBD2. The V gene end was trimmed by 1 base and the J gene end by 6 bases; junction bases not matched to a gene: 8. Germline V gives CDR1 LGHDT, CDR2 YNNKEL (reference sequence). The CDR3 length is 16 residues. CDR3 bases: TGTGCCAGCAGCCAAGGTAGCGGGGGCTTTCGGGATACGCAGTATTTT. Translated: CASSQGSGGFRDTQYF.

The table lists this clonotype with a few counts. The gene calls are TRBV29-1 and TRBJ1-5; D is perhaps TRBD1 (6 bases). V shed 6 bases and J shed 4 bases, with 13 bases lying between them. CDR3 length: 13 residues. Germline V gene sequence: CDR1 SQVTM, CDR2 ANQGSEA. CDR3 nucleotides: TGCAGCGTGACCCAGGGGAAGAATCAGCCCCAGCATTTT. This encodes CSVTQGKNQPQHF.

V gene TRBV7-9 combines with J gene TRBJ2-3, with D hard to call. Germline V gene lookup returns CDR1 SEHNR and CDR2 FQNEAQ (reference sequence). V was cut by 3 bases and J by 2 bases, with 12 bases left in between. There are 15 residues in the CDR3. The CDR3 protein is CASSFIGTYTDTQYF. CDR3 in DNA: TGTGCCAGCAGCTTCATCGGTACATACACAGATACGCAGTATTTT.

The chain joins TRBV4-2 to TRBJ2-7; 7 bases fit TRBD2. Losses at the gene ends were 0 bases for V and 2 bases for J; bases not matched to a gene: 4. The length of the CDR3 is 15 residues. Germline V gene sequence: CDR1 LGHNA, CDR2 YNFKEQ. This CDR3 reads CASSQDPSGPYEQYF. CDR3 DNA sequence: TGTGCCAGCAGCCAAGACCCTAGCGGACCCTACGAGCAGTACTTC.

This clonotype came up a few times. The chain links TRBV11-2 to TRBJ2-3, with TRBD1 identical over 10 bases. V was clipped by 8 bases and J by 2 bases; unmatched bases: 10. The CDR3 is made up of 16 amino acids. CDR1 is SGHAT and CDR2 is FQNNGV in the germline V gene. CDR3 in DNA: TGTGCCAGCCGTAAAAGGGGGACAGGGGACACAGATACGCAGTATTTT. Residues: CASRKRGTGDTDTQYF.

This clonotype has just a few counts. The gene calls are TRBV12-3 or TRBV12-4 and TRBJ1-2; no firm D call. Between the trimmed V and J ends, which lost 3 bases and 14 bases, there was a span of 13 bases. The CDR3 sequence is 11 residues long. CDR3 protein: CASSFRQIETF. As DNA, the CDR3 is TGTGCCAGCAGTTTCCGGCAAATTGAAACCTTC.

This clonotype was found a few times. This chain connects TRBV7-2 to TRBJ2-6; 7 bases map to TRBD1. Germline trimming cut 4 bases from V and 8 bases from J; bases unmatched to any gene: 14. The germline V gene encodes CDR1 SGHTA and CDR2 FQGNSA. This CDR3 has 17 residues. CDR3 in DNA: TGTGCCAGCAGCTCGCAAAAACCCGTACAGGGGTCCAACGTCCTGACTTTC. It specifies CASSSQKPVQGSNVLTF.